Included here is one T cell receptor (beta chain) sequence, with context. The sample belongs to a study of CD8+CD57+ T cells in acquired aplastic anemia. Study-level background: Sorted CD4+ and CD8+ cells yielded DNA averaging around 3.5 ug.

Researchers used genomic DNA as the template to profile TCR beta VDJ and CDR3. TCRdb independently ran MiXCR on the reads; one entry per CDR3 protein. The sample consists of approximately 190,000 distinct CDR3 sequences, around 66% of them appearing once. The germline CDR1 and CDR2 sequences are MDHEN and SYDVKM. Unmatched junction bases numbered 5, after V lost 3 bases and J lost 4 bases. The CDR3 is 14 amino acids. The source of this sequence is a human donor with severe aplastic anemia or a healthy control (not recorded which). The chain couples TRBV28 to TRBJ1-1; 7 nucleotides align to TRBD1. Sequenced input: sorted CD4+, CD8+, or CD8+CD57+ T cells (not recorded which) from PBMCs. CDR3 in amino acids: CASSFVGGRTEAFF. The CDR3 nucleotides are TGTGCCAGCAGTTTTGTAGGGGGCCGCACTGAAGCTTTCTTT. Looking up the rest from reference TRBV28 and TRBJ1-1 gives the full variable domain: DVKVTQSSRYLVKRTGEKVFLECVQDMDHENMFWYRQDPGLGLRLIYFSYDVKMKEKGDIPEGYSVSREKKERFSLILESASTNQTSMYLCASSFVGGRTEAFFGQGTRLTVV.